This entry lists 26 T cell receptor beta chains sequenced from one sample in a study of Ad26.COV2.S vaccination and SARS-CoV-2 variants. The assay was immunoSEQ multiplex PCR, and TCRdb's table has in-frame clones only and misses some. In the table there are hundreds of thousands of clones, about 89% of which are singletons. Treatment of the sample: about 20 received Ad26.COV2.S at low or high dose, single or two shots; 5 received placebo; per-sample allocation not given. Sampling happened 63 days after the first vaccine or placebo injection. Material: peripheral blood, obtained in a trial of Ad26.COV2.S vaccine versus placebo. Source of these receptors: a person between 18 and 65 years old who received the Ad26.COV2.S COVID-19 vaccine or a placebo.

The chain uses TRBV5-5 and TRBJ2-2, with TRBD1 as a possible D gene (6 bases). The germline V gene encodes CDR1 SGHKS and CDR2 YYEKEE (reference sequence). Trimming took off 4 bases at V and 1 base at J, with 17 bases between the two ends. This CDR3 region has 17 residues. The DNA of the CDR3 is TGTGCCAGCAGCCCGTCGCCGGGACAAATGAACACCGGGGAGCTGTTTTTT. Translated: CASSPSPGQMNTGELFF.

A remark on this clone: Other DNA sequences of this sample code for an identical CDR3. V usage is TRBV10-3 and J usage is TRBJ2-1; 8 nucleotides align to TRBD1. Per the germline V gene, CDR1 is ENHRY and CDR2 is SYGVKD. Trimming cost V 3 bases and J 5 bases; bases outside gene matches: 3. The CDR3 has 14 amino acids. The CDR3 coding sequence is TGTGCCATCAGTGAACAGGGGGGTCACAATGAGCAGTTCTTC. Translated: CAISEQGGHNEQFF.

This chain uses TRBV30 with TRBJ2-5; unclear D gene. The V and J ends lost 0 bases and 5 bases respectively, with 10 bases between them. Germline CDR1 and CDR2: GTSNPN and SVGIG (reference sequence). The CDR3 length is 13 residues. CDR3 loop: CAWSVDPSETQYF. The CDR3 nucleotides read TGTGCCTGGAGTGTAGACCCCAGTGAGACCCAGTACTTC.

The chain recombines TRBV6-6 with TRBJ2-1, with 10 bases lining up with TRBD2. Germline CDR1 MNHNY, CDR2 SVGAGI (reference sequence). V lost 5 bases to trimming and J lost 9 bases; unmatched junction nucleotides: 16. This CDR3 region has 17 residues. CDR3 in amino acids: CASSLGGSSGSSGEQFF. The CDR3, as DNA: TGTGCCAGCAGTCTGGGGGGATCTAGCGGGAGTTCGGGTGAGCAGTTCTTC.

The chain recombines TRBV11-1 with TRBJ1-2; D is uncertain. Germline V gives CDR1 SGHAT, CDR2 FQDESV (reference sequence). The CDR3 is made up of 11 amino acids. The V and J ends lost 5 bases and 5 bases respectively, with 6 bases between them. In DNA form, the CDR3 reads TGTGCCAGCAGCAAAGGGTATGGCTACACCTTC. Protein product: CASSKGYGYTF.

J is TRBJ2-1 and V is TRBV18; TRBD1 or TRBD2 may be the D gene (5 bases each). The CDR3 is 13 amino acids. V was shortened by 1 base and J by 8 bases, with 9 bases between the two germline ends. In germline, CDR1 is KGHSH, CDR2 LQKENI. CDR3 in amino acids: CASSPQGTHEQFF. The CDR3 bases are TGTGCCAGCTCACCACAGGGGACCCATGAGCAGTTCTTC.

The CDR3 DNA is TGCGCCAGCAGTGGGACTATCAATGAGCAGTTCTTC. Translated, it gives CASSGTINEQFF. V is TRBV10-1 and J is TRBJ2-1, with D perhaps TRBD2 (6 bases). V was cut by 4 bases and J by 6 bases, with 7 bases left in between. The CDR3 is 12 residues long. Germline V CDR1 and CDR2: WNHNN, SYGVQD (reference sequence).

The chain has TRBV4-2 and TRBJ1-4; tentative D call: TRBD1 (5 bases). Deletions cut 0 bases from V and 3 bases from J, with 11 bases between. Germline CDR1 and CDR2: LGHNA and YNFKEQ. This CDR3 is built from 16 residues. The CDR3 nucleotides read TGTGCCAGCAGCCAAGATGGCGGGGGGGCTAATGAAAAACTGTTTTTT. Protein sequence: CASSQDGGGANEKLFF.

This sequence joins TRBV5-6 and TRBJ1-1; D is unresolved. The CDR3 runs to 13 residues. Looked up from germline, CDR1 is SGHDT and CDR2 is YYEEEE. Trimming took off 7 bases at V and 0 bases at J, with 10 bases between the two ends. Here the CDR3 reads CASLRSMNTEAFF. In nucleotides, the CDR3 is TGTGCCAGCTTGAGGAGTATGAACACTGAAGCTTTCTTT.

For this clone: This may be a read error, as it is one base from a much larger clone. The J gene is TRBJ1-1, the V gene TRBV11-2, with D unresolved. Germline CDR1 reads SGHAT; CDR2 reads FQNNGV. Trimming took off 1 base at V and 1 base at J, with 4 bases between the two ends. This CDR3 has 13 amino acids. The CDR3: CASSLAGNTEAFF. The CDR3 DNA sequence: TGTGCCAGCAGCTTAGCGGGGAACACTGAAGCTTTCTTT. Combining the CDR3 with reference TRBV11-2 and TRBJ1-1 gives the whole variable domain EAGVAQSPRYKIIEKRQSVAFWCNPISGHATLYWYQQILGQGPKLLIQFQNNGVVDDSQLPKDRFSAERLKGVDSTLKIQPAKLEDSAVYLCASSLAGNTEAFFGQGTRLTVV.

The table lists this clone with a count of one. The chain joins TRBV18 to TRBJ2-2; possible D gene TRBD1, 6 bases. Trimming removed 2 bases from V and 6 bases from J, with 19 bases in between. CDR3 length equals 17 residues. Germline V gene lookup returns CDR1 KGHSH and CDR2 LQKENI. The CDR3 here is CASSPSAQGPDAGELFF. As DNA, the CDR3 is TGTGCCAGCTCACCAAGCGCGCAGGGGCCGGACGCCGGGGAGCTGTTTTTT.

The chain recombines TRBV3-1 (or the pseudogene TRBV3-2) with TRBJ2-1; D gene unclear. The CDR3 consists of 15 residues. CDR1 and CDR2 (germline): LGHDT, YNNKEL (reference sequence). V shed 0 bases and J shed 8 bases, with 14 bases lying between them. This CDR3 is CASSQEHSPRDEQFF. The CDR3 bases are TGTGCCAGCAGCCAAGAACATTCTCCTAGGGATGAGCAGTTCTTC.

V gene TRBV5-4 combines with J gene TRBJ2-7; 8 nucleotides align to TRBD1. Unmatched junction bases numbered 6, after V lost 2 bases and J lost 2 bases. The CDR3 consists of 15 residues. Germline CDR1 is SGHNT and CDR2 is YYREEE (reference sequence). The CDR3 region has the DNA TGTGCCAGCAGCTTTTTGGCAGGGGGCACCTACGAGCAGTACTTC. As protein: CASSFLAGGTYEQYF. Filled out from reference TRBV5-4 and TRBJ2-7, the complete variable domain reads ETGVTQSPTHLIKTRGQQVTLRCSSQSGHNTVSWYQQALGQGPQFIFQYYREEENGRGNFPPRFSGLQFPNYSSELNVNALELDDSALYLCASSFLAGGTYEQYFGPGTRLTVT.

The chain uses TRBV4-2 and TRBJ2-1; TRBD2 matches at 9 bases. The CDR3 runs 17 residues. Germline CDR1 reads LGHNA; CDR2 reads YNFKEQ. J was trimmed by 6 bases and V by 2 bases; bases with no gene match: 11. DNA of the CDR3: TGTGCCAGCAGCCAAAACCAACTTGCGGGAGGGGTCAATGAGCAGTTCTTC. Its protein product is CASSQNQLAGGVNEQFF.

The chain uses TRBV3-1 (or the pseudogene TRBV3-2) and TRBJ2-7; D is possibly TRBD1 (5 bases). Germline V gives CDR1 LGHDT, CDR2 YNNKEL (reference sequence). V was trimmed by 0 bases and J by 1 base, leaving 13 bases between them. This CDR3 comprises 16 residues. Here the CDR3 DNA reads TGTGCCAGCAGCCAAGATAGTAGGGGCGTTTCCTACGAGCAGTACTTC. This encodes CASSQDSRGVSYEQYF.

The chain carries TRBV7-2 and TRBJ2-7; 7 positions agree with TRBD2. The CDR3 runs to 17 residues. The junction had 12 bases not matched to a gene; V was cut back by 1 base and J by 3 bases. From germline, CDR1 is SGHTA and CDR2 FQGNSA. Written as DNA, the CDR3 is TGTGCCAGCAGCTTAGAGATGGCTAGCGGATTAAACTACGAGCAGTACTTC. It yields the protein CASSLEMASGLNYEQYF.

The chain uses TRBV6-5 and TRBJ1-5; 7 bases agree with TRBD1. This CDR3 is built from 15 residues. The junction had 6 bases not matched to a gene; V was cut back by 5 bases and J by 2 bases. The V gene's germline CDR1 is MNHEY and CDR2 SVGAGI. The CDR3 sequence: CASSRQGIGNQPQHF. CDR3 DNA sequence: TGTGCCAGCAGTCGACAGGGAATCGGCAATCAGCCCCAGCATTTT.

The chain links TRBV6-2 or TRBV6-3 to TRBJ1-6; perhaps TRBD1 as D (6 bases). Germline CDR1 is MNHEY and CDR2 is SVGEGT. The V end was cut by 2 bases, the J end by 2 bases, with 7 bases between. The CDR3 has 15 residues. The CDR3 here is CASSYEGAYNSPLHF. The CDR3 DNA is TGTGCCAGCAGTTACGAGGGGGCCTATAATTCACCCCTCCACTTT.

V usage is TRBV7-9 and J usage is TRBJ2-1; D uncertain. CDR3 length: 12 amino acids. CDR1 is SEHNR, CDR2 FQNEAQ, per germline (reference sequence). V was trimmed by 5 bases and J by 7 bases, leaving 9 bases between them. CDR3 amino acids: CASSHLGNEQFF. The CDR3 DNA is TGTGCCAGCAGCCATCTAGGAAATGAGCAGTTCTTC.

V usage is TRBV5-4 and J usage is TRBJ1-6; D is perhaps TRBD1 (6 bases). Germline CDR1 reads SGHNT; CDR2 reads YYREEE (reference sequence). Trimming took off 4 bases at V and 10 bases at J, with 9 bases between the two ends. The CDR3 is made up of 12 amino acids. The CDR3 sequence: CASSEQGSPLHF. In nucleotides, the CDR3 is TGTGCCAGCAGCGAACAGGGATCACCCCTCCACTTT.

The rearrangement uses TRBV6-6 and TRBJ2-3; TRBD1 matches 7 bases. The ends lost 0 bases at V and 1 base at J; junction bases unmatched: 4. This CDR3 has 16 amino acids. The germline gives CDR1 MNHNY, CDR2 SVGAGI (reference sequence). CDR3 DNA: TGTGCCAGCAGTTACTCGTCCGGGACAGGCACAGATACGCAGTATTTT. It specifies CASSYSSGTGTDTQYF.

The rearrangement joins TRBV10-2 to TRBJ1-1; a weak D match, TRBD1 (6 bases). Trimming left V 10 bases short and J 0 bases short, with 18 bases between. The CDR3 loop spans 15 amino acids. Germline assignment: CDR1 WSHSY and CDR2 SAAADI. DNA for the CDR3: TGCGCCACCGCAGGGGTCGGGGGGCTGAACACTGAAGCTTTCTTT. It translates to CATAGVGGLNTEAFF.

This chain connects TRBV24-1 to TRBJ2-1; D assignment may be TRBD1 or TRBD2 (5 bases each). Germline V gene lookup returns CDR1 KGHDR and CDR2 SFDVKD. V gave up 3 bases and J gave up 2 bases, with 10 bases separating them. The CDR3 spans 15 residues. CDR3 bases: TGTGCCACCAGTGATGGGGGTATGACCTACAATGAGCAGTTCTTC. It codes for CATSDGGMTYNEQFF.

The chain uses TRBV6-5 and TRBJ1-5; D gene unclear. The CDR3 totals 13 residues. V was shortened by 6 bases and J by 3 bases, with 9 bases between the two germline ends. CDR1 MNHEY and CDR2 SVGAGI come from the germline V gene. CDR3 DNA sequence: TGTGCCAGCAGGGGGAGAAACAATCAGCCCCAGCATTTT. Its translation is CASRGRNNQPQHF.

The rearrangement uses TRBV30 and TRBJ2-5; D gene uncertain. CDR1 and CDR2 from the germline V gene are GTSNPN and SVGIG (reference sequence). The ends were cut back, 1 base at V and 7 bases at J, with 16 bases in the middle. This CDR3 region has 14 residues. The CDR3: CAWSELRLEATQYF. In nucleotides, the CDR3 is TGTGCCTGGAGTGAACTCAGGCTAGAGGCGACCCAGTACTTC.

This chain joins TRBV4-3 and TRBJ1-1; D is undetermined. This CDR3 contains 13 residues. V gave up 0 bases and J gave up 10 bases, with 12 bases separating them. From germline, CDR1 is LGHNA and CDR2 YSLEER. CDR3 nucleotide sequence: TGCGCCAGCAGCCAAGATGTCAACCAGCCAGCTTTCTTT. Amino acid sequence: CASSQDVNQPAFF.